Each of the 26 T cell receptor beta chains below was sequenced from the same sample in a study of CD8+CD57+ T cells in acquired aplastic anemia. CDR3 and TCR beta VDJ profiling relied on genomic DNA as the template. TCRdb redid the calling of the reads with MiXCR, one entry per CDR3 protein. The data hold about 210,000 distinct CDR3 sequences, with 61% observed a single time. Sequencing used sorted CD4+, CD8+, or CD8+CD57+ T cells (not recorded which) from PBMCs. Every receptor here comes from a human donor in good health.

The CDR3 DNA reads as TGTGCCAGCAGTGATTGGAGCTCTGGAAACACCATATATTTT. Its protein product is CASSDWSSGNTIYF. This chain joins TRBV5-6 and TRBJ1-3; D is undetermined. Germline CDR1 reads SGHDT; CDR2 reads YYEEEE. Trimming took off 5 bases at V and 0 bases at J, with 9 bases between the two ends. The CDR3 loop spans 14 amino acids.

The gene calls are TRBV4-3 and TRBJ2-7; D is uncertain. The germline CDR1 and CDR2 sequences are LGHNA and YSLEER. The CDR3 loop spans 15 amino acids. Between the trimmed V and J ends, which lost 1 base and 7 bases, there was a span of 17 bases. Here the CDR3 reads CASSQGLRLALEQYF. The CDR3 DNA sequence: TGCGCCAGCAGCCAAGGTTTACGTTTAGCCCTGGAGCAGTACTTC.

This clonotype was recorded many times. The chain carries TRBV7-9 and TRBJ1-4, with a tentative D call TRBD1 (5 bases). V was cut by 5 bases and J by 8 bases, with 18 bases left in between. CDR1 is SEHNR, CDR2 FQNEAQ, per germline (reference sequence). The length of the CDR3 is 15 residues. CDR3: CASSHAQGQREKLFF. In nucleotides, the CDR3 is TGTGCCAGCAGCCACGCTCAGGGTCAGAGGGAAAAACTGTTTTTT.

The chain couples TRBV5-1 to TRBJ2-3; TRBD2 matches at 8 bases. Germline CDR1 SGHRS, CDR2 YFSETQ. Unmatched junction bases numbered 10, after V lost 5 bases and J lost 2 bases. The CDR3 has 16 residues. CDR3 nucleotide sequence: TGCGCCAGCAGACCTAGCGGGTCTAGGGTCACAGATACGCAGTATTTT. Its protein is CASRPSGSRVTDTQYF.

In this sample, this clonotype turned up a few times. This chain connects TRBV24-1 to TRBJ2-7; D ambiguous. Trimming shortened V by 4 bases and J by 2 bases, and 8 bases separated the two germline ends. Germline V gene sequence: CDR1 KGHDR, CDR2 SFDVKD. This CDR3 comprises 13 residues. The CDR3 loop reads CATSEGPTYEQYF. CDR3 sequence (DNA): TGTGCCACCAGTGAGGGTCCCACCTACGAGCAGTACTTC.

This clonotype was recorded once. One junction end disagrees with the germline gene, perhaps due to a read error. V and J are TRBV10-3 and TRBJ1-6; D perhaps matches TRBD1 (5 bases). Germline-derived CDR1 and CDR2 are ENHRY and SYGVKD. The CDR3 runs to 14 residues. The CDR3 loop reads CAVSAGQYNSPLHF. The CDR3 region has the DNA TGCGCCGTCAGTGCAGGGCAGTATAATTCACCCCTCCACTTT.

This rearrangement joins TRBV29-1 to TRBJ2-5; D unresolved. CDR1 and CDR2 (germline): SQVTM, ANQGSEA. This CDR3 comprises 12 residues. V shed 4 bases and J shed 7 bases, with 13 bases lying between them. The chain's CDR3 is CSVGTHSGTQYF. As DNA, the CDR3 is TGCAGCGTTGGGACCCATTCGGGGACCCAGTACTTC.

The J gene is TRBJ1-2, the V gene TRBV29-1; 9 nucleotides line up with TRBD1. V shed 2 bases, J shed 6 bases, and the junction held 4 bases outside the gene matches. Germline values: CDR1 SQVTM, CDR2 ANQGSEA. The CDR3 is made up of 13 amino acids. The CDR3 DNA follows: TGCAGCGTTGAAATCGGGACAGGGAATGGCTACACCTTC. The encoded protein is CSVEIGTGNGYTF.

The genes are TRBV7-9 and TRBJ1-1; no clear D. Deletions cut 6 bases from V and 5 bases from J, with 16 bases between. Germline CDR1 reads SEHNR; CDR2 reads FQNEAQ (reference sequence). There are 14 residues in the CDR3. This CDR3 is CASSKTRTETEAFF. The CDR3 DNA follows: TGTGCCAGCAGTAAGACTAGGACCGAAACTGAAGCTTTCTTT.

The genes are TRBV11-1 and TRBJ2-7; TRBD2 matches 8 bases. The J segment lost 1 base and the V segment lost 3 bases, leaving 5 bases of the junction unmatched. There are 15 residues in the CDR3. Germline CDR1 reads SGHAT; CDR2 reads FQDESV (reference sequence). CDR3: CASSFGSGSSYEQYF. CDR3 sequence (DNA): TGTGCCAGCAGCTTTGGAAGCGGGAGTTCCTACGAGCAGTACTTC. Supplemented by reference TRBV11-1 and TRBJ2-7, the full variable domain reads EAEVAQSPRYKITEKSQAVAFWCDPISGHATLYWYRQILGQGPELLVQFQDESVVDDSQLPKDRFSAERLKGVDSTLKIQPAELGDSAMYLCASSFGSGSSYEQYFGPGTRLTVT.

The table lists this clonotype with a count of one. The chain recombines TRBV5-5 with TRBJ2-7, with D uncertain. The CDR3 consists of 15 residues. The V end lost 0 bases, the J end lost 3 bases, and 13 bases lay between the germline ends. Germline CDR1 reads SGHKS; CDR2 reads YYEKEE (reference sequence). CDR3 protein: CASSLESVSNYEQYF. The CDR3 region has the DNA TGTGCCAGCAGCTTGGAGTCGGTCAGTAACTACGAGCAGTACTTC.

This clonotype has a single count. A much larger clone lies a single base off, so this may be a read error. The chain carries TRBV5-8 and TRBJ1-3, with 9 bases lining up with TRBD1. Unmatched junction bases numbered 7, after V lost 4 bases and J lost 2 bases. The CDR3 has 16 amino acids. CDR1 is SGHTS, CDR2 YDEGEE, per germline. The CDR3 nucleotides read TGTGCCAGCAGCCGTAGGGACAGGGACCCTGGAAACACCATATATTTT. Amino acids: CASSRRDRDPGNTIYF.

V usage is TRBV20-1 and J usage is TRBJ2-2, with no clear D. Germline loops: CDR1 DFQATT, CDR2 SNEGSKA (reference sequence). V lost 1 base, J lost 6 bases, and 6 bases lay in between. This CDR3 is built from 12 residues. The CDR3 is CSARGLPGELFF. CDR3 bases: TGCAGTGCTAGAGGTTTGCCCGGGGAGCTGTTTTTT.

There are a few counts of this clonotype. The CDR3 is CSARGGNEKLFF. Here the CDR3 DNA reads TGCAGTGCTAGAGGAGGAAATGAAAAACTGTTTTTT. V gene TRBV20-1 combines with J gene TRBJ1-4; D unclear. Trimming stripped 1 base from V and 5 bases from J, with 5 bases between. This CDR3 is built from 12 residues. The germline gives CDR1 DFQATT, CDR2 SNEGSKA (reference sequence).

V gene TRBV18 combines with J gene TRBJ2-3; no clear D gene. This CDR3 has 13 amino acids. Germline lookup yields CDR1 KGHSH and CDR2 LQKENI. V dropped 4 bases and J dropped 4 bases, with 9 bases sitting between them. The CDR3 reads CASSLPVSDTQYF. Written as DNA, the CDR3 is TGTGCCAGCTCACTCCCTGTCTCAGATACGCAGTATTTT.

The chain uses TRBV9 and TRBJ2-1; a weak D match, TRBD2 (6 bases). The CDR3 is 14 residues long. The germline V gene has CDR1 SGDLS and CDR2 YYNGEE. V was shortened by 1 base and J by 7 bases, with 12 bases between the two germline ends. CDR3 sequence: CASSVNPRGNEQFF. The CDR3 DNA sequence: TGTGCCAGCAGCGTAAACCCCCGGGGGAATGAGCAGTTCTTC.

J is TRBJ2-3 and V is TRBV29-1; possibly TRBD1 or TRBD2 for D (6 bases each). The germline V and J ends were trimmed by 5 bases and 3 bases, with 12 bases remaining between them. Germline lookup yields CDR1 SQVTM and CDR2 ANQGSEA. The CDR3 extends over 13 amino acids. In nucleotides, the CDR3 is TGCAGCGTTTCCGGGGGCGCGACAGATACGCAGTATTTT. It is translated as CSVSGGATDTQYF.

The chain uses TRBV7-2 and TRBJ1-2, with 8 nucleotides matching TRBD1. This CDR3 comprises 14 residues. Germline lookup yields CDR1 SGHTA and CDR2 FQGNSA. J was trimmed by 5 bases and V by 3 bases; bases with no gene match: 5. CDR3 loop: CASSFRGRRYGYTF. In nucleotides, the CDR3 is TGTGCCAGCAGCTTCAGGGGGCGAAGGTATGGCTACACCTTC.

This clonotype was detected many times. The chain has TRBV6-5 and TRBJ2-1, with D perhaps TRBD2 (5 bases). V lost 8 bases, J lost 6 bases, and 14 bases lay in between. The CDR3 has 13 residues. The germline CDR1 and CDR2 sequences are MNHEY and SVGAGI. CDR3 nucleotide sequence: TGTGCCAGCGGCCCGTCCGAGGGCAATGAGCAGTTCTTC. Translation gives CASGPSEGNEQFF.

Only a few counts were recorded for this clonotype. The V call is TRBV15, the J call TRBJ2-1; 8 nucleotides agree with TRBD1. With 11 bases clipped from V and 6 bases from J, the junction kept 9 bases outside the gene matches. CDR1 is LNHNV and CDR2 is YYDKDF in the germline V gene (reference sequence). CDR3 length: 13 residues. In DNA form, the CDR3 reads TGTGCCTCCGCGTTAGGACAGGGCAATGAGCAGTTCTTC. This encodes CASALGQGNEQFF.

This clonotype was detected once. This sequence joins TRBV6-5 and TRBJ2-1; 11 positions match TRBD1. Germline loops: CDR1 MNHEY, CDR2 SVGAGI. The trim removed 4 bases at V and 9 bases at J, leaving 2 bases unmatched. The CDR3 has 13 amino acids. CDR3: CASSWTGGSEQFF. The CDR3 nucleotides are TGTGCCAGCAGTTGGACAGGGGGCTCTGAGCAGTTCTTC.

The chain uses TRBV24-1 and TRBJ2-1; D perhaps matches TRBD2 (7 bases). V shed 5 bases and J shed 8 bases, with 18 bases lying between them. This CDR3 region has 15 residues. CDR1 and CDR2 (germline): KGHDR, SFDVKD. The CDR3, as DNA: TGTGCCACCAGTGCCACGGGACTAAGGGGGGATGAGCAGTTCTTC. Amino acid sequence: CATSATGLRGDEQFF.

About this clonotype: Because the CDR3's place on the DNA is in doubt, the DNA is left out and the CDR3 is given as listed by TCRdb. The chain links TRBV24-1 to TRBJ2-7; the table's D call of TRBD1 was not tested on the DNA. The CDR3 comprises 22 residues, both ends counted. In germline, CDR1 is KGHDR, CDR2 SFDVKD. This CDR3 reads CATSSRTASGELFFGEGYEQYF.

This clonotype was recorded once. The rearrangement joins TRBV2 to TRBJ2-7; D gene ambiguous. Trimming removed 5 bases from V and 6 bases from J, with 8 bases in between. This CDR3 has 11 residues. Germline values: CDR1 SNHLY, CDR2 FYNNEI. CDR3 region: CASSSIIEQYF. The CDR3 DNA reads as TGTGCCAGCAGTTCCATTATCGAGCAGTACTTC.

Here the CDR3 reads CSAHRTSGSRETQYF. CDR3 DNA sequence: TGCAGTGCCCACAGGACTAGCGGGAGTCGGGAGACCCAGTACTTC. The chain recombines TRBV20-1 with TRBJ2-5; 13 nucleotides align to TRBD2. CDR1 is DFQATT and CDR2 is SNEGSKA in the germline V gene (reference sequence). The J segment lost 5 bases and the V segment lost 6 bases, leaving 9 bases of the junction unmatched. The CDR3 loop spans 15 amino acids.

The chain has TRBV4-1 and TRBJ2-2; D remains unclear. Germline V gene sequence: CDR1 MGHRA, CDR2 YSYEKL. The germline V and J ends were trimmed by 4 bases and 4 bases, with 7 bases remaining between them. The CDR3 loop spans 13 amino acids. CDR3 in DNA: TGCGCCAGCAGCCTAACACCCACCGGGGAGCTGTTTTTT. Translating gives CASSLTPTGELFF.